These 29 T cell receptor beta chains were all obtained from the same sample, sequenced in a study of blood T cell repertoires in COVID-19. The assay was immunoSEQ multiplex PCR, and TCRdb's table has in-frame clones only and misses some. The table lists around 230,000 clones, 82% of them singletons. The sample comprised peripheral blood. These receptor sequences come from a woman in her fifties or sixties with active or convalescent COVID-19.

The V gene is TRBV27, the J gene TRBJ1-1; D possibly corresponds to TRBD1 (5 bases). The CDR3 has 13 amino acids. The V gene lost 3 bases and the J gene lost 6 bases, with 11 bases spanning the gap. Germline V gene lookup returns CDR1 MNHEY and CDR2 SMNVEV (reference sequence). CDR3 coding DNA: TGTGCCAGCAGTTTTGGGGGGTGGGCTGAAGCTTTCTTT. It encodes CASSFGGWAEAFF.

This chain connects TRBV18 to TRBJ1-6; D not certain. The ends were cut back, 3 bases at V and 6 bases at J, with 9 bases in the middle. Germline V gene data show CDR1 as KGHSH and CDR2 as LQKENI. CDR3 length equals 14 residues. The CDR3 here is CASSPRAGNSPLHF. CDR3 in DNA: TGTGCCAGCTCACCCAGAGCGGGTAATTCACCCCTCCACTTT.

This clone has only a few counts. In DNA, the CDR3 is TGTGCCTGTCCGGGGAGGCTCACCTATAATTCACCCCTCCACTTT. Translation gives CACPGRLTYNSPLHF. This chain joins TRBV30 and TRBJ1-6, with D uncertain. Trimming left V 6 bases short and J 2 bases short, with 14 bases between. This CDR3 is 15 amino acids long. Germline V gene sequence: CDR1 GTSNPN, CDR2 SVGIG (reference sequence). Filled out from reference TRBV30 and TRBJ1-6, the complete variable domain reads SQTIHQWPATLVQPVGSPLSLECTVEGTSNPNLYWYRQAAGRGLQLLFYSVGIGQISSEVPQNLSASRPQDRQFILSSKKLLLSDSGFYLCACPGRLTYNSPLHFGNGTRLTVT.

In nucleotides, the CDR3 is TGTGCCAGCAGTTTTAGGACAGGGGGTTCTGGAAACACCATATATTTT. This translates into CASSFRTGGSGNTIYF. V usage is TRBV6-5 and J usage is TRBJ1-3, with 10 nucleotides matching TRBD1. The CDR3 runs 16 residues. V shed 4 bases and J 1 base; nucleotides not matched to a gene: 4. Germline V lookup: CDR1 MNHEY, CDR2 SVGAGI.

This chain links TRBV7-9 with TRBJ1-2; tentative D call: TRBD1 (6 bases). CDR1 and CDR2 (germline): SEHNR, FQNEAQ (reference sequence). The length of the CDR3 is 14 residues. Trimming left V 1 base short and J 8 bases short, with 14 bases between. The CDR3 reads CASSLGGGEKGYTF. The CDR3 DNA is TGTGCCAGCAGCTTAGGCGGGGGCGAAAAGGGCTACACCTTC.

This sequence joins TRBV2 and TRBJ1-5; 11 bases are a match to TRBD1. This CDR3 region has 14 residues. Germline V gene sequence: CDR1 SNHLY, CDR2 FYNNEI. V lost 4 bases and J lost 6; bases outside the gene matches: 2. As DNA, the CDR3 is TGTGCCAGCAGTGCTGGGACAGGGGGTCAGCCCCAGCATTTT. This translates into CASSAGTGGQPQHF.

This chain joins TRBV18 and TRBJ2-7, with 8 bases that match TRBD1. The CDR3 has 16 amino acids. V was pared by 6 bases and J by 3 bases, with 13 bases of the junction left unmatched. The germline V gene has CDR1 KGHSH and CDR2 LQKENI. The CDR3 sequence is CASSPLVTGVFYEQYF. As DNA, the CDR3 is TGTGCCAGCTCCCCCCTCGTGACAGGGGTGTTCTACGAGCAGTACTTC.

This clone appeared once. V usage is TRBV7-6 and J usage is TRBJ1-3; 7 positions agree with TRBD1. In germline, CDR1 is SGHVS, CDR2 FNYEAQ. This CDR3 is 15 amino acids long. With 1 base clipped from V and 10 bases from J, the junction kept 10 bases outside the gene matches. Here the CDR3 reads CASSLEVWGRGTIYF. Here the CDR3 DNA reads TGTGCCAGCAGCTTAGAGGTGTGGGGCAGGGGGACCATATATTTT.

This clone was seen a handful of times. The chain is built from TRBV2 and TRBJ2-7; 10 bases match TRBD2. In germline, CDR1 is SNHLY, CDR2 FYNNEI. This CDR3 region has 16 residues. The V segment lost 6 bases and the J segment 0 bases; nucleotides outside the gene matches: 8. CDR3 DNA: TGTGCCAGCAGGAGAGGGAGCGGGGGGGCCTCCTACGAGCAGTACTTC. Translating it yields CASRRGSGGASYEQYF. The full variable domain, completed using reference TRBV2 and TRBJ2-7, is EPEVTQTPSHQVTQMGQEVILRCVPISNHLYFYWYRQILGQKVEFLVSFYNNEISEKSEIFDDQFSVERPDGSNFTLKIRSTKLEDSAMYFCASRRGSGGASYEQYFGPGTRLTVT.

The CDR3 protein is CASSVGNSNQPQHF. The CDR3 DNA reads TGTGCCAGCAGTGTGGGCAATTCAAATCAGCCCCAGCATTTT. The V call is TRBV2, the J call TRBJ1-5; D gene unclear. The CDR3 totals 14 residues. Trimming stripped 4 bases from V and 4 bases from J, with 11 bases between. Germline V gene data show CDR1 as SNHLY and CDR2 as FYNNEI.

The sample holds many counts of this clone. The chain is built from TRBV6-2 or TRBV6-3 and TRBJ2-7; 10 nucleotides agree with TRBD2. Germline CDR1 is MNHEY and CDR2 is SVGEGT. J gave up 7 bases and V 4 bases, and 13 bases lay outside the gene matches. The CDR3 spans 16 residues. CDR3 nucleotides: TGTGCCAGCAGTTTTCGGACTAGCGGTAGTCCTAAAGAGCAGTACTTC. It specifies CASSFRTSGSPKEQYF.

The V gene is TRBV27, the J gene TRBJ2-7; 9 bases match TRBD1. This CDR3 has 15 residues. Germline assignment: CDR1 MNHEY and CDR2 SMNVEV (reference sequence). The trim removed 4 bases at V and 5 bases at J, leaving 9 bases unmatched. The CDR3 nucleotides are TGTGCCAGCAGTTCCCCGGGACAGGGACGGGACGAGCAGTACTTC. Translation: CASSSPGQGRDEQYF.

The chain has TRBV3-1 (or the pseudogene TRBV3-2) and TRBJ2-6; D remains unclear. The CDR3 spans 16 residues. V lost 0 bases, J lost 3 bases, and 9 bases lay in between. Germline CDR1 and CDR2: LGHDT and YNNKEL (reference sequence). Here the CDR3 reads CASSQDGQVGANVLTF. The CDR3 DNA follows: TGTGCCAGCAGCCAAGATGGCCAGGTTGGGGCCAACGTCCTGACTTTC.

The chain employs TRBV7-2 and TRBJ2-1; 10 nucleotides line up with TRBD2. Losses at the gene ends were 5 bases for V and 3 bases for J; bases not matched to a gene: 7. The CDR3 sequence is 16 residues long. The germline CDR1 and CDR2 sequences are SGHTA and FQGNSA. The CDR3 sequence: CASSVTSGSNYNEQFF. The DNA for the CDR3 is TGTGCCAGCAGCGTGACTAGCGGGTCGAACTACAATGAGCAGTTCTTC. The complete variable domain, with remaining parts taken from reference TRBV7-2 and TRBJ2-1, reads GAGVSQSPSNKVTEKGKDVELRCDPISGHTALYWYRQSLGQGLEFLIYFQGNSAPDKSGLPSDRFSAERTGGSVSTLTIQRTQQEDSAVYLCASSVTSGSNYNEQFFGPGTRLTVL.

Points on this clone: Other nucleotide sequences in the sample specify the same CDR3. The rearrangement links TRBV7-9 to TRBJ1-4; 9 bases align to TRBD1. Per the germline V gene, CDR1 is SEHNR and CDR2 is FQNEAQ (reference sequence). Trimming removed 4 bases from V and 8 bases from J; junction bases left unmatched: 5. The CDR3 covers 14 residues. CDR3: CASSSDRGGEKLFF. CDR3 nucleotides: TGTGCCAGCAGCTCGGACAGGGGTGGAGAAAAACTGTTTTTT.

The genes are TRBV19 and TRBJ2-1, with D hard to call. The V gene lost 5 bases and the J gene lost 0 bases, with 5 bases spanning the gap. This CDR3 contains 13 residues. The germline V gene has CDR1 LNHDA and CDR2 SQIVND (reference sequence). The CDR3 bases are TGTGCCAGTAGTCAGTACTCCTACAATGAGCAGTTCTTC. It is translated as CASSQYSYNEQFF. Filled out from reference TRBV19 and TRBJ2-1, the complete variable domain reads DGGITQSPKYLFRKEGQNVTLSCEQNLNHDAMYWYRQDPGQGLRLIYYSQIVNDFQKGDIAEGYSVSREKKESFPLTVTSAQKNPTAFYLCASSQYSYNEQFFGPGTRLTVL.

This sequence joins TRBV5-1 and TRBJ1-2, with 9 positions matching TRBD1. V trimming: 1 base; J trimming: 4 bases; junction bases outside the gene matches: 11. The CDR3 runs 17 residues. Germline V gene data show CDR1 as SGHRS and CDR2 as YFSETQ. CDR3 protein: CASSLKGRDRDFYGYTF. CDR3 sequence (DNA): TGCGCCAGCAGCTTGAAAGGCAGGGACAGGGATTTCTATGGCTACACCTTC.

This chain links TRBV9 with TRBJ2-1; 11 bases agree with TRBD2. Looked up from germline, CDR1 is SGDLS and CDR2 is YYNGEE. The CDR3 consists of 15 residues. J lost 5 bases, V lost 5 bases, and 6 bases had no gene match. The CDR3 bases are TGTGCCAGCAGTCAACTAGCGGGGGTTAACAATGAGCAGTTCTTC. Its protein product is CASSQLAGVNNEQFF.

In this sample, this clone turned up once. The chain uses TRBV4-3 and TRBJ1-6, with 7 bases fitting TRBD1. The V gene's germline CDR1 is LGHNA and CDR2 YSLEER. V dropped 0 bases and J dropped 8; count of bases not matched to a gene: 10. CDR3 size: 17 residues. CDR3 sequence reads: CASSQDHTGVGDSPLHF. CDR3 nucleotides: TGCGCCAGCAGCCAAGATCACACAGGGGTAGGGGATTCACCCCTCCACTTT.

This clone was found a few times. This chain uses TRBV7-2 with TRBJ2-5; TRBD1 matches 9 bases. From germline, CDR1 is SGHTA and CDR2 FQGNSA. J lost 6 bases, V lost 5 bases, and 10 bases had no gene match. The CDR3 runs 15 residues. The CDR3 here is CASSPEQGAGKTQYF. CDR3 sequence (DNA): TGTGCCAGCAGCCCTGAACAGGGGGCGGGGAAGACCCAGTACTTC.

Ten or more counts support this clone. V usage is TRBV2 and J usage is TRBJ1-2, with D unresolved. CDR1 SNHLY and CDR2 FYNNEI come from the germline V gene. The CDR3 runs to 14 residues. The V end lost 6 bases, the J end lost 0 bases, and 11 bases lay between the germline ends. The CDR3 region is CASRWRYSNYGYTF. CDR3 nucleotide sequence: TGTGCCAGCAGGTGGCGGTATTCTAACTATGGCTACACCTTC.

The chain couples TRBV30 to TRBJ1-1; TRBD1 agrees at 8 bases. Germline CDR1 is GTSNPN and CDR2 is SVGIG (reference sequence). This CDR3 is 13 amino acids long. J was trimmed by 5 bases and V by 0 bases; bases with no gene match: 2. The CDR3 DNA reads TGTGCCTGGAGTGTACAGGGGGAGACTGAAGCTTTCTTT. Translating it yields CAWSVQGETEAFF.

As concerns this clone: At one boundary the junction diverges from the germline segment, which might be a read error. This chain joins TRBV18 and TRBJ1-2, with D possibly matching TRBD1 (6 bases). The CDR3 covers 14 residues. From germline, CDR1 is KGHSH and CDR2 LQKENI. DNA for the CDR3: TGTGCCAGCTCACGCCGGGACGTGGGGGCCTGGGGTGCCTTC. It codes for CASSRRDVGAWGAF.

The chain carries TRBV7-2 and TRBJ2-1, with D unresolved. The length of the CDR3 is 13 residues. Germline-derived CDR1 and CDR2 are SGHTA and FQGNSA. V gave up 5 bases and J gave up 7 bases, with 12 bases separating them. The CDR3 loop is CASSALGFNEQFF. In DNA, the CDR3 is TGTGCCAGCAGCGCTCTAGGATTTAATGAGCAGTTCTTC.

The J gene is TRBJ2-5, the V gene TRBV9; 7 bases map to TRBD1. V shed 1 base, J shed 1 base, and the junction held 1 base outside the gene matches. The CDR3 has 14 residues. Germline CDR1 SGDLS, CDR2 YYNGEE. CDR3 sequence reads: CASSVNRGQETQYF. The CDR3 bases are TGTGCCAGCAGCGTAAACAGGGGCCAAGAGACCCAGTACTTC.

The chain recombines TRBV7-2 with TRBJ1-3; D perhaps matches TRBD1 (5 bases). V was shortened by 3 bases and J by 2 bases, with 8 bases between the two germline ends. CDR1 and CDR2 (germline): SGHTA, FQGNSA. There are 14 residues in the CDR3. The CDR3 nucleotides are TGTGCCAGCAGCTTTCAGACAGCTGGAAACACCATATATTTT. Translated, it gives CASSFQTAGNTIYF.

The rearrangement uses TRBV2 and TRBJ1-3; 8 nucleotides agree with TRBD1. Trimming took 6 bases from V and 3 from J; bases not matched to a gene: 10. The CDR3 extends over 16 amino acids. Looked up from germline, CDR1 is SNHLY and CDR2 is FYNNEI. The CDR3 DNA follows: TGTGCCAGCAGCCCCAGAACAGGGGGAATTGGAAACACCATATATTTT. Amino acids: CASSPRTGGIGNTIYF.

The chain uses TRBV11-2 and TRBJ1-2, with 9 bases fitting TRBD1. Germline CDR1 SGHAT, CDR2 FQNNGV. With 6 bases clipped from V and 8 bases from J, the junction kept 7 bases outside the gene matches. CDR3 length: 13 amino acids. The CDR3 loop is CASRQTGGAGYTF. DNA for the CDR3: TGTGCCAGCAGACAAACAGGGGGCGCAGGCTACACCTTC. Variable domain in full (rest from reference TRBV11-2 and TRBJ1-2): EAGVAQSPRYKIIEKRQSVAFWCNPISGHATLYWYQQILGQGPKLLIQFQNNGVVDDSQLPKDRFSAERLKGVDSTLKIQPAKLEDSAVYLCASRQTGGAGYTFGSGTRLTVV.

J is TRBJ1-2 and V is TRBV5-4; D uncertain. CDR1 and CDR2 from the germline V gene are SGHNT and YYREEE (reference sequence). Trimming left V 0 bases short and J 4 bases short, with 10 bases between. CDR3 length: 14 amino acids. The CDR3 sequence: CASSLAGGSYGYTF. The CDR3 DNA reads TGTGCCAGCAGCTTGGCGGGCGGGTCCTATGGCTACACCTTC.